One sample yielded the 17 T cell receptor beta chains listed below, sequenced in a study of cytomegalovirus exposure and HLA in healthy donors. This PCR relied on a set of 60 Vbeta primers and 13 Jbeta primers. Profiling relied on immunoSEQ multiplex PCR, and the TCRdb table lists in-frame clones only, not all of them. The data show under 150,000 clones, and the top ten clones hold less than 2.5%. Sequencing was done on a sample of PBMCs. The receptors originated from an older woman in good health and CMV-seronegative.

The chain combines TRBV28 with TRBJ1-1, with 7 bases matching TRBD1. The CDR3 is 14 residues long. The germline V gene has CDR1 MDHEN and CDR2 SYDVKM. V lost 8 bases, J lost 2 bases, and 8 bases stayed unmatched. As DNA, the CDR3 is TGTGCCAGCGAGGAGGGGGCGACTAACACTGAAGCTTTCTTT. Translation gives CASEEGATNTEAFF.

This sequence joins TRBV29-1 and TRBJ2-7; 10 nucleotides agree with TRBD1. Trimming at V came to 6 bases and at J to 2 bases, leaving 4 bases not matched to a gene. Germline loops: CDR1 SQVTM, CDR2 ANQGSEA. This CDR3 spans 13 amino acids. The CDR3 loop reads CSVRQGAAYEQYF. In DNA, the CDR3 is TGCAGCGTCCGACAGGGGGCGGCCTACGAGCAGTACTTC.

The V call is TRBV7-9, the J call TRBJ2-5; maybe TRBD2 (5 bases). Germline V CDR1 and CDR2: SEHNR, FQNEAQ (reference sequence). This CDR3 has 16 amino acids. Trimming left V 5 bases short and J 2 bases short, with 18 bases between. The CDR3 spells CASSRGLLISQETQYF. For the CDR3, the DNA is TGTGCCAGCAGCAGAGGACTCCTAATTTCACAAGAGACCCAGTACTTC.

The J gene is TRBJ1-1, the V gene TRBV6-1, with 8 positions matching TRBD1. Germline trimming cut 5 bases from V and 0 bases from J; bases unmatched to any gene: 5. The germline V gene encodes CDR1 MNHNS and CDR2 SASEGT. This CDR3 region has 15 residues. DNA of the CDR3: TGTGCCAGCAGTACCCGACAGGGGCTGAACACTGAAGCTTTCTTT. Its translation: CASSTRQGLNTEAFF.

V and J are TRBV11-2 and TRBJ2-7; no definite D call. The CDR3 extends over 15 amino acids. Between the trimmed V and J ends, which lost 1 base and 4 bases, there was a span of 14 bases. Germline loops: CDR1 SGHAT, CDR2 FQNNGV. The CDR3 coding sequence is TGTGCCAGCAGCTTAGTACCCGATAGCTTATACGAGCAGTACTTC. It codes for CASSLVPDSLYEQYF. Together with reference TRBV11-2 and TRBJ2-7, the CDR3 gives the full variable domain: EAGVAQSPRYKIIEKRQSVAFWCNPISGHATLYWYQQILGQGPKLLIQFQNNGVVDDSQLPKDRFSAERLKGVDSTLKIQPAKLEDSAVYLCASSLVPDSLYEQYFGPGTRLTVT.

The J gene is TRBJ2-3, the V gene TRBV4-2; 11 bases align to TRBD2. V lost 0 bases and J lost 4; bases outside the gene matches: 3. CDR1 is LGHNA and CDR2 is YNFKEQ in the germline V gene. The CDR3 has 16 residues. The CDR3 here is CASSQDLAGGPDTQYF. In nucleotides, the CDR3 is TGTGCCAGCAGCCAAGATTTAGCGGGGGGGCCAGATACGCAGTATTTT.

The chain links TRBV13 to TRBJ2-1; 8 bases line up with TRBD2. CDR1 is PRHDT and CDR2 is FYEKMQ in the germline V gene (reference sequence). J was trimmed by 10 bases and V by 6 bases; bases with no gene match: 11. The CDR3 length is 14 residues. CDR3 sequence (DNA): TGTGCCAGCAGTCTAAGCGGGCGACTAGCGGAGCAGTTCTTC. It codes for CASSLSGRLAEQFF.

The chain is built from TRBV5-1 and TRBJ1-2; D might be TRBD1 (6 bases). The V and J ends lost 1 base and 8 bases respectively, with 18 bases between them. Per the germline V gene, CDR1 is SGHRS and CDR2 is YFSETQ. This CDR3 is 15 amino acids long. The DNA for the CDR3 is TGCGCCAGCAGCTTGCTGAACAGGGCCTCTGAGGGCTACACCTTC. Residues: CASSLLNRASEGYTF.

The genes are TRBV5-1 and TRBJ2-5; 10 nucleotides line up with TRBD1. Germline CDR1 is SGHRS and CDR2 is YFSETQ. V lost 8 bases, J lost 7 bases, and 14 bases stayed unmatched. The CDR3 runs to 15 residues. The CDR3: CASSTGQGVLATQYF. The CDR3 DNA follows: TGCGCCAGTTCCACAGGACAGGGGGTCCTTGCGACCCAGTACTTC.

V is TRBV2 and J is TRBJ1-6; tentative D call: TRBD1 (5 bases). V shed 9 bases and J shed 9 bases, with 18 bases lying between them. The CDR3 contains 14 residues. Germline lookup yields CDR1 SNHLY and CDR2 FYNNEI. The CDR3 DNA reads TGTGCCAGTCGTGCCGGGACGGGGGGTTCACCCCTCCACTTT. Its translation is CASRAGTGGSPLHF.

The CDR3 DNA follows: TGTGCCAGCAGTTACCGGGACACGAACACTGAAGCTTTCTTT. As protein: CASSYRDTNTEAFF. This chain uses TRBV6-6 with TRBJ1-1, with D perhaps matching TRBD1 (6 bases). The CDR3 totals 14 residues. The V gene lost 2 bases and the J gene lost 1 base, with 8 bases spanning the gap. Germline CDR1 MNHNY, CDR2 SVGAGI (reference sequence).

With regard to this clone: Germline is not matched at one junction end, which may reflect a read error. V is TRBV6-1 and J is TRBJ2-1; D possibly corresponds to TRBD1 (5 bases). The CDR3 is 12 residues long. Germline-derived CDR1 and CDR2 are MNHNS and SASEGT. CDR3 loop: CAGSQQGNEQFF. The CDR3 coding sequence is TGTGCCGGCAGCCAGCAGGGAAATGAGCAGTTCTTC.

As DNA, the CDR3 is TGTGCCAGCAATCAGGGACACAGCGAGACCCAGTACTTC. Its translation is CASNQGHSETQYF. V is TRBV2 and J is TRBJ2-5, with a possible D match to TRBD1 (6 bases). The germline V and J ends were trimmed by 7 bases and 5 bases, with 14 bases remaining between them. The V gene's germline CDR1 is SNHLY and CDR2 FYNNEI. The CDR3 loop spans 13 amino acids.

The chain carries TRBV18 and TRBJ2-7; unclear D gene. This CDR3 region has 13 residues. Trimming removed 4 bases from V and 0 bases from J, with 7 bases in between. Germline lookup yields CDR1 KGHSH and CDR2 LQKENI. CDR3 nucleotides: TGTGCCAGCTCACGTAAGAGCTCCTACGAGCAGTACTTC. Its translation: CASSRKSSYEQYF. The full variable domain, in which reference TRBV18 and TRBJ2-7 provide the parts outside the CDR3, is NAGVMQNPRHLVRRRGQEARLRCSPMKGHSHVYWYRQLPEEGLKFMVYLQKENIIDESGMPKERFSAEFPKEGPSILRIQQVVRGDSAAYFCASSRKSSYEQYFGPGTRLTVT.

The chain carries TRBV5-4 and TRBJ1-6, with no clear D. Germline V gives CDR1 SGHNT, CDR2 YYREEE (reference sequence). The V end lost 4 bases, the J end lost 5 bases, and 13 bases lay between the germline ends. CDR3 length: 15 residues. This chain's CDR3 is CASSIGRQNNSPLHF. CDR3 coding DNA: TGTGCCAGCAGCATCGGGAGGCAGAATAATTCACCCCTCCACTTT.

The chain has TRBV9 and TRBJ1-4, with D tentatively TRBD1 (5 bases). Looked up from germline, CDR1 is SGDLS and CDR2 is YYNGEE. The ends were cut back, 4 bases at V and 8 bases at J, with 18 bases in the middle. This CDR3 is built from 15 residues. The CDR3 nucleotides read TGTGCCAGCAGCCCGCGTGGGGGGGGTCAAGAAAAACTGTTTTTT. Translating gives CASSPRGGGQEKLFF.

The chain has TRBV10-2 and TRBJ1-5; weak D call: TRBD1 (5 bases). Between the trimmed V and J ends, which lost 5 bases and 0 bases, there was a span of 11 bases. Germline CDR1 and CDR2: WSHSY and SAAADI. The CDR3 totals 15 residues. The CDR3 nucleotides read TGCGCCAGCAGTAAGACAGTAAATAGCAATCAGCCCCAGCATTTT. Its translation: CASSKTVNSNQPQHF.